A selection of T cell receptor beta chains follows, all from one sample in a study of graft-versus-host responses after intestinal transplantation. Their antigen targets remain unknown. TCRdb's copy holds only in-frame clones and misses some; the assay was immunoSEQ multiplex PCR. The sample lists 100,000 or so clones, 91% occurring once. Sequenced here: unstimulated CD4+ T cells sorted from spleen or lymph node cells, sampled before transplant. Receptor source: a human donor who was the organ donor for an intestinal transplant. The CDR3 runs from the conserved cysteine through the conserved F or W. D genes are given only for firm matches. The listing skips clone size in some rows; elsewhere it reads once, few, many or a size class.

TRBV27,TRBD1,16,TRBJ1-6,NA,TGTGCCAGCAGTTTGCCCACCGGGACAGGGCTGCACCCCCTCCACTTT,CASSLPTGTGLHPLHF
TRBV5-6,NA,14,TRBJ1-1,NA,TGTGCCAGCAGCTTGGATCCTAAGAACACTGAAGCTTTCTTT,CASSLDPKNTEAFF
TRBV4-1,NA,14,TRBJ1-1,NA,TGCGCCAGCAGCCAAGATGGCGGCGGAACAGGTGCTTTCTTT,CASSQDGGGTGAFF
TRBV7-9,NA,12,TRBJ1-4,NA,TGTGCCAGCGGACAGCTTTATGAAAAACTGTTTTTT,CASGQLYEKLFF
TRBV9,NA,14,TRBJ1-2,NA,TGTGCCAGCAGCGTAGCCGGGGACATCTATGGCTACACCTTC,CASSVAGDIYGYTF
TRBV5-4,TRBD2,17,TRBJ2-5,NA,TGTGCCAGCAGCTTGGGGACTAGCGGGGGGGCCAGAGAGACCCAGTACTTC,CASSLGTSGGARETQYF
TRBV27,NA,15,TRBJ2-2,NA,TGTGCCAGCAGTTTAATATGGCGGGGATCCGGGGAGCTGTTTTTT,CASSLIWRGSGELFF
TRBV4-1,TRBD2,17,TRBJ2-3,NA,TGCGCCAGCAGCCTTGCGGGTAGCGGGGCTAGCACAGATACGCAGTATTTT,CASSLAGSGASTDTQYF
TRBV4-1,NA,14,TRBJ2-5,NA,TGCGCCAGCAGCCAAGGTGGAGTCAAAGAGACCCAGTACTTC,CASSQGGVKETQYF
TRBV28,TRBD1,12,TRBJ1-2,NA,TGTGCCAGCACCCCGGACAGGAGGGGCTACACCTTC,CASTPDRRGYTF
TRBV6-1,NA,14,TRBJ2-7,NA,TGTGCCAGCAGTGAAATAGTGGGGGGTTACGAGCAGTACTTC,CASSEIVGGYEQYF
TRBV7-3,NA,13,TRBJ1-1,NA,TGTGCCAGCAGCTATACAGGAAACACTGAAGCTTTCTTT,CASSYTGNTEAFF
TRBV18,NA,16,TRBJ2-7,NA,TGTGCCAGCTCACCAATGGACAGAGGGGCCCTCTACGAGCAGTACTTC,CASSPMDRGALYEQYF
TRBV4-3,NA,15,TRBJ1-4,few,TGCGCCAGCAGCCTTCGGGGGAGAGGTCGGGAAAAACTGTTTTTT,CASSLRGRGREKLFF
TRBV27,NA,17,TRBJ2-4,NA,TGTGCCAGCAGTTTACGGGGAGGTCACCTAGCCAAAAACATTCAGTACTTC,CASSLRGGHLAKNIQYF
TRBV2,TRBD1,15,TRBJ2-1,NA,TGTGCCAGCAGCGCGGACAGGGGCAGTATGGGTGAGCAGTTCTTC,CASSADRGSMGEQFF
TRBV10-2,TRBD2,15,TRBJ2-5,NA,TGCGCCAGCAGAGTTCTAGCGGGGGGGCGGGAGACCCAGTACTTC,CASRVLAGGRETQYF
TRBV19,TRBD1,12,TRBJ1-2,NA,TGTGCCAGTCGCACAGGGGGCTATGGCTACACCTTC,CASRTGGYGYTF
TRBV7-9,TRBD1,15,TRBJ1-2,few,TGTGCCAGCAGCTTAACGACAGGGGGGAGCTATGGCTACACCTTC,CASSLTTGGSYGYTF
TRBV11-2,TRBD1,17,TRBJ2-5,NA,TGTGCCAGCAGCTTAGCCCCTTTGAGGGGGCACCCAGGGACCCAGTACTTC,CASSLAPLRGHPGTQYF
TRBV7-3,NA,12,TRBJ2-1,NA,TGTGCCAGCAGCTTAACCAGCGGTGAGCAGTTCTTC,CASSLTSGEQFF